This T cell receptor (beta chain) was sequenced in a study of cytomegalovirus exposure and HLA in healthy donors. Whole-study context: There were over 350 genotyped donors. Of these, roughly 80% fell in the genetic ancestry cluster associated with self-reported Caucasian donors. Study-level points and caveats: Available immune exposure information was restricted to CMV serostatus only. The authors later found TCR association rates varying by HLA locus, with DRB1 most and HLA-C fewest.

Healthy bone marrow donors supplied every sample. As to this clone: Its cognate antigen is unknown.

The PCR employed 60 Vbeta primers together with 13 Jbeta primers. Only in-frame clones appear in the TCRdb table, and some are missing; sequencing was by immunoSEQ multiplex PCR. The table lists over 95,000 clones, over 60% of them singletons. This CDR3 contains 16 residues. V was pared by 1 base and J by 4 bases, with 5 bases of the junction left unmatched. CDR1 and CDR2 from the germline V gene are KGHSH and LQKENI. The source is a man between 35 and 55 years old in good health and CMV-seropositive. Sequenced input: PBMCs. The genes are TRBV18 and TRBJ2-5; the match to TRBD1 covers 11 bases. The CDR3 DNA follows: TGTGCCAGCTCACCACGGGACAGGGGGATACGAGAGACCCAGTACTTC. This encodes CASSPRDRGIRETQYF.